The sample holds a few counts of the clone carrying this TCR beta chain. The antigen is not known. This specimen comes from a study of response to subunit inactivated influenza vaccine. General study results and limits: Seasonal influenza vaccination, on each occasion, was suggested by the authors to recruit few new T cells.

The V gene end was trimmed by 0 bases and the J gene end by 3 bases; junction bases not matched to a gene: 13. Germline V CDR1 and CDR2: LNHDA, SQIVND (reference sequence). CDR3 length: 18 residues. TCRdb called the RT-PCR reads again in MiXCR, with one record for every CDR3 protein. Of around 170,000 distinct CDR3 sequences detected, about 10% appear once; the ten largest clones hold about a third. The genes are TRBV19 and TRBJ2-7; TRBD1 aligns across 8 bases. The receptor's source is a man aged 50-75 years who received an inactivated influenza vaccine. This specimen was CD8+ T cells sorted from PBMCs, taken less than 30 months after vaccination. The CDR3, as DNA: TGTGCCAGTAGTATAGATTGGCCCCGACAGGGGCTGGACTACGAGCAGTACTTC. Its protein product is CASSIDWPRQGLDYEQYF.